These T cell receptor beta chains were read from a single sample in a study of somatic mutations in cytotoxic T cells in rheumatoid arthritis. Using immunoSEQ multiplex PCR, the repertoire was profiled, and TCRdb retains in-frame clones only, with some absent. The data hold 7,000 or so clones, with over 70% observed a single time. Sequenced input: CD8+ T cells sorted from blood. The receptors originated from an adult with rheumatoid arthritis. Each CDR3 is given with its conserved first and last residue. The order of the fields is clone size, J gene, D gene, V gene, CDR3 DNA, CDR3 protein. A D gene is named only where the DNA matches it firmly. Clone size appears in some rows only: once, few, many, or a class for an expanded clone.

-,TRBJ1-1,-,TRBV5-1,TGCGCCAGCAGCTTGGAGGTTTCAACTGAAGCTTTCTTT,CASSLEVSTEAFF
-,TRBJ1-2,-,TRBV6-5,TGTGCCAGCGGTTTCCAGGGCGGCAACTATGGCTACACCTTC,CASGFQGGNYGYTF
few,TRBJ2-2,-,TRBV10-1,TGCGCCAGCAGTGACCCGTCGTCGGCCGGGGAGCTGTTTTTT,CASSDPSSAGELFF
few,TRBJ2-7,TRBD2,TRBV27,TGTGCCAGCAGTCTTAGCGGGGGGACTCTCCTCTCCTACGAGCAGTACTTC,CASSLSGGTLLSYEQYF
few,TRBJ2-1,-,TRBV13,TGTGCCAGCAGCGCACAATTGGACAGCCCCCTCTTC,CASSAQLDSPLF
-,TRBJ2-5,-,TRBV11-1,TGTGCCAGCAGCTTCGGGGGAGGCCCAATGGAGACCCAGTACTTC,CASSFGGGPMETQYF
few,TRBJ2-7,-,TRBV18,TGTGCCAGCTCCGGGGGCGGGACCTACGAGCAGTACTTC,CASSGGGTYEQYF
few,TRBJ1-5,-,TRBV18,TGTGCCAGCTCACCACCTGGAGGAAATCAGCCCCAGCATTTT,CASSPPGGNQPQHF
-,TRBJ2-7,-,TRBV5-8,TGTGCCAGCAGCCGTCGGTCCTACGAGCAGTACTTC,CASSRRSYEQYF
-,TRBJ1-5,TRBD1,TRBV2,TGTGCCAGCCGCTCTCAAACAGGGGGTGCCCAGCCCCAGCATTTT,CASRSQTGGAQPQHF
-,TRBJ2-3,TRBD2,TRBV7-8,TGTGCCAGCAGCCCAAGAGCGGGGGGGCTGAGAGATACGCAGTATTTT,CASSPRAGGLRDTQYF
-,TRBJ1-1,-,TRBV19,TGTGCCAGTAGTATGAGAGGGGACACTGAAGCTTTCTTT,CASSMRGDTEAFF
once,TRBJ2-5,-,TRBV18,TGTGCCAGCTCATCTCGTCAGGGCGGTGAGACCCAGTACTTC,CASSSRQGGETQYF
-,TRBJ2-7,TRBD1,TRBV5-6,TGTGCCAGCACTTCGGGACAGAATTACGAGCAGTACTTC,CASTSGQNYEQYF
-,TRBJ2-6,-,TRBV2,TGTGCCAGCAGGCCATGGGGTACGGCTGGGGCCAACGTCCTGACTTTC,CASRPWGTAGANVLTF
-,TRBJ1-6,-,TRBV4-1,TGCGCCAGCAGCCAAAGTCCCGCGGGAAATTCACCCCTCCACTTT,CASSQSPAGNSPLHF
-,TRBJ1-6,TRBD1,TRBV5-5,TGTGCCAGCAGCCGCTACAGGGGCGTCTATAATTCACCCCTCCACTTT,CASSRYRGVYNSPLHF
-,TRBJ2-3,-,TRBV5-1,TGCGCCAGCAGCTTGCGCGGGGTTACAGATACGCAGTATTTT,CASSLRGVTDTQYF
-,TRBJ1-1,-,TRBV6-5,TGTGCCAGCATCCGGGAGACTAAGGCTTTCTTT,CASIRETKAFF
-,TRBJ2-3,TRBD1,TRBV10-3,TGTGCCATCGGAATGGGACAGGGCACAGATACGCAGTATTTT,CAIGMGQGTDTQYF
-,TRBJ2-2,TRBD2,TRBV5-1,TGCGCCAGCGCGCTTAGGGGACTAGCGGGGGCGAACACCGGGGAGCTGTTTTTT,CASALRGLAGANTGELFF
-,TRBJ1-1,-,TRBV9,TGTGCCAGCAAGCCCGGGGGGGCCATGAACACTGAAGCTTTCTTT,CASKPGGAMNTEAFF
-,TRBJ2-7,-,TRBV21-1,TGTGCCAGCACCCCGGGACAGGGGGTGATCCACGAGCAGTACTTC,CASTPGQGVIHEQYF
-,TRBJ1-5,-,TRBV6-1,TGTGCCAGCAGTCGGACTTCTCTTAGCAATCAGCCCCAGCATTTT,CASSRTSLSNQPQHF
-,TRBJ2-1,-,TRBV6-1,TGTGCCAGCAATCCCGACAGAACCTACAATGAGCAGTTCTTC,CASNPDRTYNEQFF
-,TRBJ2-3,-,TRBV9,TGTGCCAGCAGCCCCGATGGACGGACTTACACAGATACGCAGTATTTT,CASSPDGRTYTDTQYF
-,TRBJ2-7,TRBD1,TRBV5-4,TGTGCCAGCAGCTACTGGGACAGGTCCTACGAGCAGTACTTC,CASSYWDRSYEQYF